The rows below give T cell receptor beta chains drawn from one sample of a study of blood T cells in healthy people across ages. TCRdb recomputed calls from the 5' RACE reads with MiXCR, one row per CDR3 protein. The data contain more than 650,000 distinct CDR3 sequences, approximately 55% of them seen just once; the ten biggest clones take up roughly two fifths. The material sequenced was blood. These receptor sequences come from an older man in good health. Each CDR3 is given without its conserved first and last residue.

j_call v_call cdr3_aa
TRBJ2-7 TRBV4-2 ASSLLTGTGGSEQY
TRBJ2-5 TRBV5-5 ASSDLASETQY
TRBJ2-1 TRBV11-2 ASSLVIGTGALYNEQF
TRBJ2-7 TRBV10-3 AIRDPHSYEQY
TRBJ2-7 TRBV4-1 ASMAGDDEQY
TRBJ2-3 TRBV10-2 ASSVGGSGLTHGHRDAY
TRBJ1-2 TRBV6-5 ASRTGADYGYT
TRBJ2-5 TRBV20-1 SATTGGSRETQY
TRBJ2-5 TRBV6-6 ASRSRDFPWGQY
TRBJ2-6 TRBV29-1 SAPWGGANVLT
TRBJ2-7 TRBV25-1 ASSEYQAAPYEQY
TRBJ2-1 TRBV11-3 ASSLGGWEPPAYNEQF
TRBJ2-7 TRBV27 ASSPLAGVGNEQY
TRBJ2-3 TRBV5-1 ASSLGGSVTDTQY
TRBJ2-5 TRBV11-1 ASSLTPGKIDEQY
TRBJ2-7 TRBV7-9 AASAGGFPYEQY
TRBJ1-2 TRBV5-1 ASSFAGGDYGYT
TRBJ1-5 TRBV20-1 SAREGGARSNQPQH
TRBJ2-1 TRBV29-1 SVADRMGLPSGEQF
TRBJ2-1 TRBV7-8 ASSFPFRTTLLYEQF
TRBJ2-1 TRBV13 ASSPGGTQSYEQF
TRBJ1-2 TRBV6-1 ASTGDAYGYT
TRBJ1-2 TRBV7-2 ASSFNAISRGYT
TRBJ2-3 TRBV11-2 ASSPQTSAQHRYAY
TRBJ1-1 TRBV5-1 ASREPRTGGTNTEAF
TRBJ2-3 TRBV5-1 ASSARHRTVATDTQY
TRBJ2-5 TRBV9 ASSAGPAGETLQETQY
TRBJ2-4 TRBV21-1 AIWAGTIAKNIQY
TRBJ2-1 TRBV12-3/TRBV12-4 ASSLSNNRGKLLWNEQF
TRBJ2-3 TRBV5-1 ASSSHGIGLAGGSDTQY
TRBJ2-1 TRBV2 ASSEKRGTYNEQF
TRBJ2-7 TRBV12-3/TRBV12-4 ASSRDSPYEQY
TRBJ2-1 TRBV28 ASSLDRVLDEQF
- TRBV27 ASRRLGMYEQY
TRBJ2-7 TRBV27 ASSGGTKGEQY
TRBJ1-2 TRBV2 TSIEQGLTYGYT
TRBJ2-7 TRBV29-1 SVEVGPPSYEQY
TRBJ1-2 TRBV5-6 ASSLGANANYGYT
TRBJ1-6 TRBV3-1 ASSPDRSSPLH
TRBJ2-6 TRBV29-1 SVEGGSGLSGANVLT